These T cell receptor beta chains were read from a single sample in a study of T cell changes during pregnancy in multiple sclerosis. Generated by immunoSEQ multiplex PCR, the TCRdb table keeps only in-frame clones and is missing some. The sample has 55,000 to 70,000 clones, 90% seen once. Sequences were derived from peripheral blood, sampled in the first trimester of pregnancy. These receptors all come from a female donor in good health, enrolled as a control in a pregnancy study. Both conserved end residues are part of each CDR3. The D gene is left open where the match is weak. Expanded clones get a size class; other rows say once, few or many, or leave the size out.

V: TRBV5-1
J: TRBJ1-2
size: NA
D: NA
DNA: TGCGCCAGCAGCTTCGGCGGAGGTGACTATGGCTACACCTTC
CDR3: CASSFGGGDYGYTF

V: TRBV5-5
J: TRBJ1-3
size: NA
D: NA
DNA: TGTGCCAGCAGCCGGCATTCGGGGGGAAACACCATATATTTT
CDR3: CASSRHSGGNTIYF

V: TRBV10-3
J: TRBJ2-5
size: NA
D: NA
DNA: TGTGCCATCAGCGGGAGCAAGCACCAAGAGACCCAGTACTTC
CDR3: CAISGSKHQETQYF

V: TRBV5-1
J: TRBJ2-3
size: NA
D: NA
DNA: TGCGCCAGCAGCTTGGGAGTAAGCACAGATACGCAGTATTTT
CDR3: CASSLGVSTDTQYF

V: TRBV5-6
J: TRBJ1-1
size: NA
D: TRBD1
DNA: TGTGCCAGCAGCGGCGGACAGGGGGCGGACACTGAAGCTTTCTTT
CDR3: CASSGGQGADTEAFF

V: TRBV5-4
J: TRBJ2-7
size: once
D: TRBD2
DNA: TGTGCCAGCAGCTTGGGTGGGACTAGTTCCAGCGAGCAGTACTTC
CDR3: CASSLGGTSSSEQYF

V: TRBV18
J: TRBJ1-1
size: NA
D: NA
DNA: TGTGCCAGCTCACCCCTACAGGGTGTTAGTGAAGCTTTCTTT
CDR3: CASSPLQGVSEAFF

V: TRBV7-8
J: TRBJ2-3
size: NA
D: NA
DNA: TGTGCCAGCATCGAATCCCAGCTAGCGCATACGACAAACACAGATACGCAGTATTTT
CDR3: CASIESQLAHTTNTDTQYF

V: TRBV9
J: TRBJ2-3
size: NA
D: TRBD2
DNA: TGTGCCAGCAGCGTAGCTAGCGGGAGGGAGGCCGATACGCAGTATTTT
CDR3: CASSVASGREADTQYF

V: TRBV5-6
J: TRBJ1-2
size: NA
D: TRBD1
DNA: TGTGCCAGCAGCTCGCGGGGACAGGGAGTTGGCTACACCTTC
CDR3: CASSSRGQGVGYTF

V: TRBV19
J: TRBJ2-2
size: NA
D: TRBD1
DNA: TGTGCCAGTAGTATGGAGGACAGGGGCACCGGGGAGCTGTTTTTT
CDR3: CASSMEDRGTGELFF

V: TRBV27
J: TRBJ2-7
size: NA
D: NA
DNA: TGTGCCAGCAGCCCCTCAGGTGACGAGCAGTACTTC
CDR3: CASSPSGDEQYF

V: TRBV19
J: TRBJ2-7
size: NA
D: TRBD1
DNA: TGTGCCAGTACCATGACAGGGGGCCCATACGAGCAGTACTTC
CDR3: CASTMTGGPYEQYF

V: TRBV9
J: TRBJ2-7
size: NA
D: TRBD1
DNA: TGTGCCAGCAGCAGCCACAGGGGCGGCTACGAGCAGTACTTC
CDR3: CASSSHRGGYEQYF

V: TRBV9
J: TRBJ2-3
size: NA
D: TRBD2
DNA: TGTGCCAGCAGCGTAGATCTAGCGGGGGCCCTCACAGATACGCAGTATTTT
CDR3: CASSVDLAGALTDTQYF

V: TRBV28
J: TRBJ2-7
size: NA
D: NA
DNA: TGTGCCAGCAGTTTATTCCAGCGGGCAAGCTCCTACGAGCAGTACTTC
CDR3: CASSLFQRASSYEQYF

V: TRBV6-5
J: TRBJ1-1
size: NA
D: NA
DNA: TGTGCCAGCGCTCTGGGGGGAGAAGCTTTCTTT
CDR3: CASALGGEAFF

V: TRBV5-1
J: TRBJ2-7
size: NA
D: TRBD1
DNA: TGCGCCAGCAGCACCGGCGACAGGGGTGACAAGTACGAGCAGTACTTC
CDR3: CASSTGDRGDKYEQYF

V: TRBV28
J: TRBJ1-2
size: once
D: NA
DNA: TGTGCCAGCAGTTTGAGAGTGCAAAGCTCCTATGGCTACACCTTC
CDR3: CASSLRVQSSYGYTF

V: TRBV19
J: TRBJ2-3
size: NA
D: TRBD1
DNA: TGTGCCAGTAGTATCTTTGGGACAGGGCTCCAAGGCACAGATACGCAGTATTTT
CDR3: CASSIFGTGLQGTDTQYF

V: TRBV10-1
J: TRBJ2-1
size: once
D: TRBD2
DNA: TGCGCCAGCAGTCTGCTCACTAGCGGGGGGGCCCATGAGCAGTTCTTC
CDR3: CASSLLTSGGAHEQFF

V: TRBV19
J: TRBJ1-1
size: NA
D: TRBD1
DNA: TGTGCCAGTAGTGCCCATCCGGCAGGGGGCGAAACTGAAGCTTTCTTT
CDR3: CASSAHPAGGETEAFF

V: TRBV28
J: TRBJ1-2
size: NA
D: TRBD1
DNA: TGTGCCAGCAGTTTAGGGACAGGGTATGGCTACACCTTC
CDR3: CASSLGTGYGYTF

V: TRBV9
J: TRBJ2-1
size: NA
D: TRBD2
DNA: TGTGCCAGCAGCGTAGAGGGGGGGGGACTAGGCTACAATGAGCAGTTCTTC
CDR3: CASSVEGGGLGYNEQFF

V: TRBV14
J: TRBJ2-7
size: NA
D: NA
DNA: TGTGCCAGCAGCCAAGATCTCGGGAGACAATACGAGCAGTACTTC
CDR3: CASSQDLGRQYEQYF

V: TRBV5-1
J: TRBJ1-1
size: NA
D: NA
DNA: TGCGCCAGCAGAAGGGAGCAGTCCGCCATGAACACTGAAGCTTTCTTT
CDR3: CASRREQSAMNTEAFF

V: TRBV7-9
J: TRBJ2-5
size: NA
D: NA
DNA: TGTGCCAGCAGCTTAGTTCAGGGGTCCCAGTACTTC
CDR3: CASSLVQGSQYF

V: TRBV5-4
J: TRBJ2-3
size: NA
D: NA
DNA: TGTGCCAGCGAGGGGGAAGCAGATACGCAGTATTTT
CDR3: CASEGEADTQYF

V: TRBV7-9
J: TRBJ2-5
size: NA
D: TRBD2
DNA: TGTGCCAGCAGCTTAGGGACTAGTTCTGCGGAGACCCAGTACTTC
CDR3: CASSLGTSSAETQYF

V: TRBV5-1
J: TRBJ1-1
size: NA
D: TRBD1
DNA: TGCGCCAGCAGCTTACAGGGGGTAAACACTGAAGCTTTCTTT
CDR3: CASSLQGVNTEAFF

V: TRBV27
J: TRBJ1-3
size: NA
D: NA
DNA: TGTGCCAGCAGTTCTGGACTGCGGCGCACCATATATTTT
CDR3: CASSSGLRRTIYF

V: TRBV28
J: TRBJ1-1
size: few
D: NA
DNA: TGTGCCAGCAGTTCGGGGGGCCCTGCGAACACTGAAGCTTTCTTT
CDR3: CASSSGGPANTEAFF

V: TRBV27
J: TRBJ1-5
size: NA
D: TRBD1
DNA: TGTGCCAGCAGTTTAGGGACAGGGGGTTATCAGCCCCAGCATTTT
CDR3: CASSLGTGGYQPQHF

V: TRBV9
J: TRBJ2-2
size: NA
D: NA
DNA: TGTGCCAGCAGCGTAGCTTTCGGGGAGCTGTTTTTT
CDR3: CASSVAFGELFF

V: TRBV23-1
J: TRBJ1-5
size: NA
D: NA
DNA: TGCGCCAGCAGTCACCGGGGGGGCGGGTCAAATCAGCCCCAGCATTTT
CDR3: CASSHRGGGSNQPQHF

V: TRBV28
J: TRBJ2-7
size: NA
D: NA
DNA: TGTGCCAGCAGTTTGACACAGTACGAGCAGTACTTC
CDR3: CASSLTQYEQYF

V: TRBV19
J: TRBJ2-7
size: NA
D: NA
DNA: TGTGCCAGTAGTATCGCGGGTTGGTCCTACGAGCAGTACTTC
CDR3: CASSIAGWSYEQYF

V: TRBV15
J: TRBJ1-5
size: NA
D: TRBD1
DNA: TGTGCCACCAGCAACCCGGGACAGGGAGTTCATCAGCCCCAGCATTTT
CDR3: CATSNPGQGVHQPQHF

V: TRBV7-9
J: TRBJ2-7
size: NA
D: NA
DNA: TGTGCCAGCAGCCCAGCAGGGGAGCACGAGCAGTACTTC
CDR3: CASSPAGEHEQYF

V: TRBV25-1
J: TRBJ1-4
size: NA
D: NA
DNA: TGTGCCAGCAGTCGAGGGACATCTGCAACTAATGAAAAACTGTTTTTT
CDR3: CASSRGTSATNEKLFF

V: TRBV9
J: TRBJ2-5
size: NA
D: TRBD1
DNA: TGTGCCAGCAGCGTTGATGTCCTTGATAGGACAGGGGTAGAGACCCAGTACTTC
CDR3: CASSVDVLDRTGVETQYF

V: TRBV19
J: TRBJ2-4
size: NA
D: TRBD2
DNA: TGTGCCAGTAGCCCATTATCCATATACTTCAGCGGGGCGGAGAAAAACATTCAGTACTTC
CDR3: CASSPLSIYFSGAEKNIQYF

V: TRBV5-6
J: TRBJ1-3
size: NA
D: TRBD1
DNA: TGTGCCAGCAGCTGGACCCCGACAGGGGGATATGGAAACACCATATATTTT
CDR3: CASSWTPTGGYGNTIYF

V: TRBV19
J: TRBJ1-1
size: NA
D: TRBD1
DNA: TGTGCCAGTCAAGGGCCGGGACAGGGGGCTTTCTTT
CDR3: CASQGPGQGAFF

V: TRBV6-5
J: TRBJ2-7
size: NA
D: TRBD1
DNA: TGTGCCAGCAGTTCCGTAACGGGACAGGGCGGCTACGAGCAGTACTTC
CDR3: CASSSVTGQGGYEQYF

V: TRBV4-1
J: TRBJ2-2
size: NA
D: TRBD2
DNA: TGCGCCAGCAGCCGAGGACCCGGGACTAGCGGGGGCACCGGGGAGCTGTTTTTT
CDR3: CASSRGPGTSGGTGELFF

V: TRBV18
J: TRBJ2-5
size: NA
D: TRBD2
DNA: TGTGCCAGCTCACCAAGGACTAGCGGGCAAGAGACCCAGTACTTC
CDR3: CASSPRTSGQETQYF

V: TRBV18
J: TRBJ1-1
size: NA
D: TRBD1
DNA: TGTGCCAGCTCACCAAGCTCCCTAGGACAGGGACCGAACACTGAAGCTTTCTTT
CDR3: CASSPSSLGQGPNTEAFF

V: TRBV4-2
J: TRBJ2-1
size: NA
D: TRBD2
DNA: TGTGCCAGCAGCTTGGGACTAGCTAGGAATGAGCAGTTCTTC
CDR3: CASSLGLARNEQFF